One sample yielded the 20 T cell receptor beta chains listed below, sequenced in a study of control samples from healthy donors and cancer patients. Repertoires were generated with immunoSEQ multiplex PCR, while TCRdb's copy carries only in-frame clones and drops some. Among roughly 150,000 clones listed, 80% to 90% were seen once. The sample consisted of blood. The receptor source for this set is a man aged 18-30 years in good health.

The chain uses TRBV7-2 and TRBJ1-2, with no clear D. V was pared by 0 bases and J by 3 bases, with 2 bases between. The CDR3 contains 12 residues. Per the germline V gene, CDR1 is SGHTA and CDR2 is FQGNSA. The CDR3 loop reads CASSLAYYGYTF. The CDR3 nucleotides are TGTGCCAGCAGCTTAGCTTACTATGGCTACACCTTC.

This sequence joins TRBV6-4 and TRBJ1-1; possibly TRBD1 for D (5 bases). Germline CDR1 and CDR2: MRHNA and SNTAGT. The V and J ends lost 6 bases and 1 base respectively, with 9 bases between them. The CDR3 loop spans 13 amino acids. The CDR3 DNA follows: TGTGCCAGCAGCATAGACAGGAACACTGAAGCTTTCTTT. Its translation: CASSIDRNTEAFF.

The chain combines TRBV11-3 with TRBJ2-3; 9 positions match TRBD2. V lost 4 bases and J lost 1; bases outside the gene matches: 9. CDR3 size: 17 residues. Germline V gives CDR1 SGHNT, CDR2 YENEEA. The CDR3, as DNA: TGTGCCAGCAGCTGGGGGGGCGCTAGCGGGGGCACAGATACGCAGTATTTT. It encodes CASSWGGASGGTDTQYF.

This sequence joins TRBV9 and TRBJ1-2; D may be TRBD1 (5 bases). The CDR3 runs to 14 residues. V lost 6 bases, J lost 4 bases, and 16 bases lay in between. The germline V gene encodes CDR1 SGDLS and CDR2 YYNGEE. CDR3 region: CASNFSDSLYGYTF. CDR3 nucleotides: TGTGCCAGCAACTTTTCTGACAGCCTCTATGGCTACACCTTC.

The chain carries TRBV7-9 and TRBJ1-1; possibly TRBD1 for D (5 bases). Germline CDR1 reads SEHNR; CDR2 reads FQNEAQ (reference sequence). The CDR3 runs to 12 residues. V lost 4 bases and J 7 bases, leaving 10 bases between the germline ends. CDR3 DNA sequence: TGTGCCAGCAGCTGGGGGGAAGGTGAAGCTTTCTTT. It codes for CASSWGEGEAFF. The entire variable domain, with the rest obtained from reference TRBV7-9 and TRBJ1-1, is as follows: DTGVSQNPRHKITKRGQNVTFRCDPISEHNRLYWYRQTLGQGPEFLTYFQNEAQLEKSRLLSDRFSAERPKGSFSTLEIQRTEQGDSAMYLCASSWGEGEAFFGQGTRLTVV.

The chain employs TRBV11-2 and TRBJ2-5; D call uncertain. CDR1 is SGHAT and CDR2 is FQNNGV in the germline V gene. The V end lost 0 bases, the J end lost 0 bases, and 5 bases lay between the germline ends. CDR3 length: 14 amino acids. As DNA, the CDR3 is TGTGCCAGCAGCTTAGATTTGTACCAAGAGACCCAGTACTTC. Translating gives CASSLDLYQETQYF. The variable domain in full, completed from reference TRBV11-2 and TRBJ2-5, reads EAGVAQSPRYKIIEKRQSVAFWCNPISGHATLYWYQQILGQGPKLLIQFQNNGVVDDSQLPKDRFSAERLKGVDSTLKIQPAKLEDSAVYLCASSLDLYQETQYFGPGTRLLVL.

This chain uses TRBV7-2 with TRBJ2-5, with D hard to call. Germline lookup yields CDR1 SGHTA and CDR2 FQGNSA. V was pared by 5 bases and J by 10 bases, with 14 bases between. The CDR3 length is 12 residues. CDR3 in amino acids: CASSPSERGQYF. The CDR3 DNA is TGTGCCAGCAGCCCCTCTGAGCGCGGCCAGTACTTC.

The V call is TRBV11-1, the J call TRBJ1-5; D gene unclear. This CDR3 region has 14 residues. CDR1 is SGHAT, CDR2 FQDESV, per germline (reference sequence). V shed 0 bases and J shed 8 bases, with 11 bases lying between them. For the CDR3, the DNA is TGTGCCAGCAGCTTAGCCGAGGAAAGGGAGCCCCAGCATTTT. Translation: CASSLAEEREPQHF.

This clone appeared once. V is TRBV11-3 and J is TRBJ2-3; D possibly uses TRBD1 or TRBD2 (6 bases each). The length of the CDR3 is 16 residues. The V and J ends lost 6 bases and 0 bases respectively, with 16 bases between them. CDR1 and CDR2 (germline): SGHNT, YENEEA. The CDR3 DNA is TGTGCCAGCAGTCAGGCGGGACAACGGAGCACAGATACGCAGTATTTT. Translating it yields CASSQAGQRSTDTQYF.

This chain connects TRBV5-4 to TRBJ2-7; 9 nucleotides match TRBD1. The J segment lost 6 bases and the V segment lost 4 bases, leaving 8 bases of the junction unmatched. The CDR3 covers 14 residues. Germline CDR1 is SGHNT and CDR2 is YYREEE (reference sequence). The CDR3 DNA is TGTGCCAGCAGCCTAAGGACAGGGGTTCGCGAGCAGTACTTC. This sequence encodes CASSLRTGVREQYF. The whole variable domain, filled in from reference TRBV5-4 and TRBJ2-7, reads ETGVTQSPTHLIKTRGQQVTLRCSSQSGHNTVSWYQQALGQGPQFIFQYYREEENGRGNFPPRFSGLQFPNYSSELNVNALELDDSALYLCASSLRTGVREQYFGPGTRLTVT.

The chain has TRBV2 and TRBJ2-7; TRBD1 or TRBD2 may be the D gene (5 bases each). Trimming stripped 4 bases from V and 4 bases from J, with 17 bases between. The CDR3 extends over 15 amino acids. CDR1 SNHLY and CDR2 FYNNEI come from the germline V gene. CDR3 residues: CASSAGTGRVYEQYF. CDR3 DNA sequence: TGTGCCAGCAGTGCCGGGACGGGGAGAGTTTACGAGCAGTACTTC.

V usage is TRBV5-1 and J usage is TRBJ2-1, with TRBD1 matching 10 bases. In germline, CDR1 is SGHRS, CDR2 YFSETQ. CDR3 size: 16 residues. The V gene end was trimmed by 3 bases and the J gene end by 7 bases; junction bases not matched to a gene: 10. The chain's CDR3 is CASSSIGTGVDNEQFF. Here the CDR3 DNA reads TGCGCCAGCAGCTCCATTGGGACAGGGGTTGATAATGAGCAGTTCTTC.

The chain joins TRBV29-1 to TRBJ1-2, with D possibly being TRBD1 (5 bases). CDR1 and CDR2 from the germline V gene are SQVTM and ANQGSEA. V was cut by 7 bases and J by 6 bases, with 15 bases left in between. This CDR3 comprises 12 residues. CDR3: CSAGDPSNGYTF. The CDR3 DNA reads TGCAGCGCTGGGGACCCGTCTAATGGCTACACCTTC. Looking up the rest from reference TRBV29-1 and TRBJ1-2 gives the full variable domain: SAVISQKPSRDICQRGTSLTIQCQVDSQVTMMFWYRQQPGQSLTLIATANQGSEATYESGFVIDKFPISRPNLTFSTLTVSNMSPEDSSIYLCSAGDPSNGYTFGSGTRLTVV.

The chain links TRBV11-2 to TRBJ1-1, with 9 bases aligning to TRBD1. In germline, CDR1 is SGHAT, CDR2 FQNNGV. The CDR3 spans 16 residues. J was trimmed by 0 bases and V by 5 bases; bases with no gene match: 7. DNA for the CDR3: TGTGCCAGCAGCGCTACAGGGGGCTTTATGAACACTGAAGCTTTCTTT. Its translation: CASSATGGFMNTEAFF.

V usage is TRBV7-9 and J usage is TRBJ1-1; TRBD1 matches at 7 bases. Germline V gene lookup returns CDR1 SEHNR and CDR2 FQNEAQ (reference sequence). This CDR3 has 17 amino acids. The V segment lost 4 bases and the J segment 4 bases; nucleotides outside the gene matches: 15. CDR3 in DNA: TGTGCCAGCAGCTCCCGGACAGGAACGGGAAGGGGCACTGAAGCTTTCTTT. It translates to CASSSRTGTGRGTEAFF.

This chain uses TRBV5-4 with TRBJ2-2; the D gene is possibly TRBD2 (5 bases). V shed 4 bases and J shed 1 base, with 8 bases lying between them. Germline loops: CDR1 SGHNT, CDR2 YYREEE (reference sequence). This CDR3 spans 14 amino acids. CDR3 residues: CASSAGLNTGELFF. Written as DNA, the CDR3 is TGTGCCAGCAGCGCCGGACTGAACACCGGGGAGCTGTTTTTT.

This clone occurred once. The chain combines TRBV5-1 with TRBJ2-3; either TRBD1 or TRBD2 may fit D (5 bases each). Germline CDR1 and CDR2: SGHRS and YFSETQ. The CDR3 consists of 13 residues. Trimming left V 7 bases short and J 4 bases short, with 13 bases between. In nucleotides, the CDR3 is TGCGCCAGCGGGACCATGGGGGCAGATACGCAGTATTTT. It encodes CASGTMGADTQYF.

The rearrangement uses TRBV18 and TRBJ2-1, with 9 bases matching TRBD1. V dropped 3 bases and J dropped 8; count of bases not matched to a gene: 11. Germline assignment: CDR1 KGHSH and CDR2 LQKENI. CDR3 size: 16 residues. In DNA form, the CDR3 reads TGTGCCAGCTCACCTTTAGCCGGACAGGGGCCTGATGAGCAGTTCTTC. It is translated as CASSPLAGQGPDEQFF.

This chain connects TRBV7-2 to TRBJ2-4; D is uncertain. This CDR3 has 14 amino acids. Germline loops: CDR1 SGHTA, CDR2 FQGNSA. V lost 1 base and J 9 bases, leaving 13 bases between the germline ends. The DNA for the CDR3 is TGTGCCAGCAGCTTAGGGCAGGATCATGCCATTCAGTACTTC. Amino acid sequence: CASSLGQDHAIQYF.

The rearrangement uses TRBV5-1 and TRBJ1-6, with 7 bases identical to TRBD1. This CDR3 contains 15 residues. CDR1 and CDR2 (germline): SGHRS, YFSETQ. V gave up 7 bases and J gave up 5 bases; unmatched junction bases: 9. CDR3 DNA: TGCGCCAGCGGAACCGGGACAGAGAATAATTCACCCCTCCACTTT. This gives the protein CASGTGTENNSPLHF. The full variable domain, completed using reference TRBV5-1 and TRBJ1-6, is KAGVTQTPRYLIKTRGQQVTLSCSPISGHRSVSWYQQTPGQGLQFLFEYFSETQRNKGNFPGRFSGRQFSNSRSEMNVSTLELGDSALYLCASGTGTENNSPLHFGNGTRLTVT.